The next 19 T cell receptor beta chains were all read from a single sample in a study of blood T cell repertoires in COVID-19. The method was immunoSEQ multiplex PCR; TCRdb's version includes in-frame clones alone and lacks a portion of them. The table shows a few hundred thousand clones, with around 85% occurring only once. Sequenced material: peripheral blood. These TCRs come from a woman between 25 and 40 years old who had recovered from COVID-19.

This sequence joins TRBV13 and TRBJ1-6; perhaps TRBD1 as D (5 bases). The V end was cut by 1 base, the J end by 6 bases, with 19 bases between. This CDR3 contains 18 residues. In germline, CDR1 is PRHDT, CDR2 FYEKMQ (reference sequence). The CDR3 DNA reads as TGTGCCAGCAGCTTAGCATCTTCAGGGCTCCTTGGTAATTCACCCCTCCACTTT. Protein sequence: CASSLASSGLLGNSPLHF.

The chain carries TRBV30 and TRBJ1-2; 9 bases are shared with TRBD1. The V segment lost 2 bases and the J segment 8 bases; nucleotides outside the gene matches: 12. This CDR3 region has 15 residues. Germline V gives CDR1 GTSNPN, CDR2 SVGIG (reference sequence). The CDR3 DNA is TGTGCCTGGAGTATTGGACAGGGGCCAGGAGGAGGCTACACCTTC. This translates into CAWSIGQGPGGGYTF. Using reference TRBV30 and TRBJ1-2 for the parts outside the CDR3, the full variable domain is SQTIHQWPATLVQPVGSPLSLECTVEGTSNPNLYWYRQAAGRGLQLLFYSVGIGQISSEVPQNLSASRPQDRQFILSSKKLLLSDSGFYLCAWSIGQGPGGGYTFGSGTRLTVV.

The CDR3 spells CASTRTGDGELFF. The CDR3 bases are TGTGCCAGCACTCGGACAGGGGACGGGGAGCTGTTTTTT. The chain joins TRBV3-1 (or the pseudogene TRBV3-2) to TRBJ2-2, with 9 bases aligning to TRBD1. Germline V gene lookup returns CDR1 LGHDT and CDR2 YNNKEL (reference sequence). Trimming took 7 bases from V and 7 from J; bases not matched to a gene: 4. The CDR3 is 13 amino acids.

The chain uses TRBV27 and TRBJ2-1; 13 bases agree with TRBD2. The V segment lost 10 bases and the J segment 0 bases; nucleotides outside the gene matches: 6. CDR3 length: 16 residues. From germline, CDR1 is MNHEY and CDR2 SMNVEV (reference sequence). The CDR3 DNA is TGTGCCACGACGACTAGCGGGAGGCCCTCCTACAATGAGCAGTTCTTC. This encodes CATTTSGRPSYNEQFF.

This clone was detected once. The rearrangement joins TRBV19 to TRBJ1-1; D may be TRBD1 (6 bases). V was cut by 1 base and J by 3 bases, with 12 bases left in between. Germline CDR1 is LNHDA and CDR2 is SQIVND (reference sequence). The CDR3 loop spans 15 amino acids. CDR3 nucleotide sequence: TGTGCCAGTAGTATAGGGCGGGGGCTGGACACTGAAGCTTTCTTT. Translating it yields CASSIGRGLDTEAFF.

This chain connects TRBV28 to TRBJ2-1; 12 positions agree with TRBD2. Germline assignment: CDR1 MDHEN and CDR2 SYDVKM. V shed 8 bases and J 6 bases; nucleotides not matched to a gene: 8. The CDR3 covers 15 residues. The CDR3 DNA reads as TGTGCCAGCGCTGGTTGGACTAGCGGGATCAATGAGCAGTTCTTC. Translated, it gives CASAGWTSGINEQFF.

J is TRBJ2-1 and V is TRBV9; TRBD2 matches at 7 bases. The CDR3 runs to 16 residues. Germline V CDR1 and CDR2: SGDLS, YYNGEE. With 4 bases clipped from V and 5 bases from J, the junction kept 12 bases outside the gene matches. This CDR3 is CASSPPGGREDNEQFF. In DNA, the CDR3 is TGTGCCAGCAGCCCTCCAGGTGGGAGGGAAGACAATGAGCAGTTCTTC.

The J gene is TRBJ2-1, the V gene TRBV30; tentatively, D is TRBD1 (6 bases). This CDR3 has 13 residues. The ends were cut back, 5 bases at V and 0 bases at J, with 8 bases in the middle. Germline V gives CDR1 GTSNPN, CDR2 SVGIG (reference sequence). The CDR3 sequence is CAWDRSSYNEQFF. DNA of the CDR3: TGTGCCTGGGACAGGAGCTCCTACAATGAGCAGTTCTTC.

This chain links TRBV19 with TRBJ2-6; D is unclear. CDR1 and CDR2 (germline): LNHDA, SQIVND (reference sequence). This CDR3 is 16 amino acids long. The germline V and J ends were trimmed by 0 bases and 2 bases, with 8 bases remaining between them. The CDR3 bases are TGTGCCAGTAGTATAGAGTGGGCCGCTGGGGCCAACGTCCTGACTTTC. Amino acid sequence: CASSIEWAAGANVLTF.

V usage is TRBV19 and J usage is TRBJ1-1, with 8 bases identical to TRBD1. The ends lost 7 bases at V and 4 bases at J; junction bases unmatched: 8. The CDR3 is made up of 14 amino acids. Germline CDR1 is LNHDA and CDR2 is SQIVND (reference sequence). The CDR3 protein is CASTTGAGGTEAFF. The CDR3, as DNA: TGTGCCAGTACGACAGGGGCCGGGGGCACTGAAGCTTTCTTT.

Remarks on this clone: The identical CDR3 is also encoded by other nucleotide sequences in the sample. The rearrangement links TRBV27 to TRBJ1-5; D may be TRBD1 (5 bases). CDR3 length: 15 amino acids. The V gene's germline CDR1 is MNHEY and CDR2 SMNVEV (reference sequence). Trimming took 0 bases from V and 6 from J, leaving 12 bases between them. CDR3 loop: CASSLSGGLGQPQHF. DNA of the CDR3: TGTGCCAGCAGTTTATCCGGGGGTTTGGGTCAGCCCCAGCATTTT.

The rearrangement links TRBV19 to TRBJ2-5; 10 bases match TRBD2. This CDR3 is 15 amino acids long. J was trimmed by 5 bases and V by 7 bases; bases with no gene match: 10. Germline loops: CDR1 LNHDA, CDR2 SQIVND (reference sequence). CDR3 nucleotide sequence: TGTGCCAGTATCGGACTAGCGGATCACCTGGAGACCCAGTACTTC. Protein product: CASIGLADHLETQYF.

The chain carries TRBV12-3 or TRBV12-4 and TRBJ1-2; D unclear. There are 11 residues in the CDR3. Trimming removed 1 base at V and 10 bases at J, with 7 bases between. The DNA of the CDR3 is TGTGCCAGCAGTTTAGACACCGCCTACACCTTC. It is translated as CASSLDTAYTF.

CDR3 sequence: CASSERHSSNQPQHF. The CDR3 nucleotides are TGTGCCAGCAGCGAAAGACATTCTAGCAATCAGCCCCAGCATTTT. The chain is built from TRBV2 and TRBJ1-5; D unresolved. Germline CDR1 reads SNHLY; CDR2 reads FYNNEI. CDR3 length equals 15 residues. V lost 6 bases and J 0 bases, leaving 12 bases between the germline ends.

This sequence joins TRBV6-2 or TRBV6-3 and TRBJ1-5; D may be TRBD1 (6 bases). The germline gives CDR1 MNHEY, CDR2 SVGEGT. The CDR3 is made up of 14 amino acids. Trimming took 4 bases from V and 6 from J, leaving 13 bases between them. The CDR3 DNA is TGTGCCAGCAGTTCCCAGGGGTTGGGTCAGCCCCAGCATTTT. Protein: CASSSQGLGQPQHF.

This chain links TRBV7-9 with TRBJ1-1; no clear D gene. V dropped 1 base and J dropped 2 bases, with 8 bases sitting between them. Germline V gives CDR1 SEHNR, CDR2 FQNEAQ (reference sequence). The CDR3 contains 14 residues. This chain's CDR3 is CASSLVTVNTEAFF. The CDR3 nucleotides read TGTGCCAGCAGCTTAGTAACGGTAAACACTGAAGCTTTCTTT. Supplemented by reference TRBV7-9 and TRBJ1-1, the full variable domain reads DTGVSQNPRHKITKRGQNVTFRCDPISEHNRLYWYRQTLGQGPEFLTYFQNEAQLEKSRLLSDRFSAERPKGSFSTLEIQRTEQGDSAMYLCASSLVTVNTEAFFGQGTRLTVV.

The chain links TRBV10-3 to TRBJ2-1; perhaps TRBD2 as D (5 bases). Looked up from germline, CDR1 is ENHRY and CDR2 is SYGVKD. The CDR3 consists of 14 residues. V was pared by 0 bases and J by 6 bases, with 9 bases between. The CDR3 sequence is CAISESGNPNEQFF. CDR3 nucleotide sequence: TGTGCCATCAGTGAGTCCGGGAACCCCAATGAGCAGTTCTTC.

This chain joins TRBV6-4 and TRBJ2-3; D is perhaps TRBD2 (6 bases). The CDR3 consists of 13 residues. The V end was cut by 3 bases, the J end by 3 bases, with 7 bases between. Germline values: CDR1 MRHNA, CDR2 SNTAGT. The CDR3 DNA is TGTGCCAGCAGTGAGAGCGGGACAGATACGCAGTATTTT. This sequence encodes CASSESGTDTQYF.

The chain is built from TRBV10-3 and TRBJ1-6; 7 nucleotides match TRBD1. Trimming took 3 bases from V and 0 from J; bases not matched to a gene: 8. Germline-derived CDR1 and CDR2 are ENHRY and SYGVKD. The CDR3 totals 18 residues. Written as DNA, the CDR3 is TGTGCCATCAGTGACGCCGGACAGGCGAGCTCCTATAATTCACCCCTCCACTTT. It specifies CAISDAGQASSYNSPLHF.